Included here is one T cell receptor beta chain sequence, with context. This sample stems from a study of blood T cell repertoires in COVID-19. Overall study: Both acute and convalescent COVID-19 samples were obtained from the United States, Italy and Spain.

Germline values: CDR1 SGDLS, CDR2 YYNGEE. This CDR3 contains 15 residues. J was trimmed by 3 bases and V by 4 bases; bases with no gene match: 6. Participant reports of clinical history set cohort assignment. Recovered participants had two consecutive negative NP/OP PCR tests, healthcare professional clearance, or symptom resolution. In the source study's methods: Reference gene primer amplification in the assay estimated nucleated cell counts. Clones were read by immunoSEQ multiplex PCR, and TCRdb kept only the in-frame ones, dropping some. V, J and clone size were drawn from that table, and D and trimming were deduced from the DNA. Among about 270,000 clones listed, roughly nine tenths were seen once.

Sequencing was done on a sample of PBMCs or T cells enriched from blood (not recorded which). This sequence joins TRBV9 and TRBJ2-7, with TRBD1 matching over 11 bases. The source of this sequence is a woman under 30 who had recovered from COVID-19. The CDR3 DNA is TGTGCCAGCAGCCCGCGGACAGGGGGCATCTACGAGCAGTACTTC. It specifies CASSPRTGGIYEQYF.